The 29 T cell receptor beta chains given below trace back to one sample, sequenced in a study of T cells in tumors and immune-related adverse events. Method: immunoSEQ multiplex PCR; TCRdb's copy keeps in-frame clones and lacks some. This sample has about 7,300 clones, with roughly 94% found just once. The sequenced sample was lymph node tissue, obtained from a patient treated with anti-PD-1 therapy. Receptor source: a female donor with metastatic renal cell carcinoma.

The rearrangement joins TRBV10-3 to TRBJ1-2; possibly TRBD1 for D (5 bases). This CDR3 contains 12 residues. Germline V gene lookup returns CDR1 ENHRY and CDR2 SYGVKD. Trimming shortened V by 7 bases and J by 7 bases, and 13 bases separated the two germline ends. Written as DNA, the CDR3 is TGTGCCATCAAAGGTCAGGGCCGTGGCTACACCTTC. Amino acid sequence: CAIKGQGRGYTF.

The chain couples TRBV6-9 to TRBJ2-7; possible D gene TRBD1, 5 bases. The CDR3 has 13 amino acids. Trimming removed 6 bases at V and 0 bases at J, with 9 bases between. Germline V CDR1 and CDR2: MNHGY, SVAAGI. The chain's CDR3 is CASRGPYSYEQYF. The CDR3 coding sequence is TGTGCCAGCAGGGGGCCGTACTCCTACGAGCAGTACTTC.

This chain joins TRBV30 and TRBJ2-1, with a weak D call TRBD2 (5 bases). CDR3 length: 15 amino acids. Germline-derived CDR1 and CDR2 are GTSNPN and SVGIG (reference sequence). Trimming took 3 bases from V and 9 from J, leaving 21 bases between them. CDR3 residues: CAWRKSPDSSGEQFF. The CDR3 coding sequence is TGTGCCTGGAGAAAAAGTCCGGACTCCTCGGGTGAGCAGTTCTTC.

V and J are TRBV10-3 and TRBJ1-2; D ambiguous. CDR1 ENHRY and CDR2 SYGVKD come from the germline V gene. Trimming cost V 3 bases and J 8 bases, with 13 bases left between them. This CDR3 is 13 amino acids long. CDR3 loop: CAISDTSENGYTF. The CDR3 DNA follows: TGTGCCATCAGTGACACCTCAGAGAACGGCTACACCTTC.

The chain has TRBV6-1 and TRBJ1-1, with D maybe TRBD1 (6 bases). Germline values: CDR1 MNHNS, CDR2 SASEGT. The CDR3 is 13 residues long. V lost 8 bases and J 11 bases, leaving 21 bases between the germline ends. The CDR3 DNA sequence: TGTGCCAGCTCCTGGTCAGGGGACCTTGGGGCTTTCTTT. Amino acids: CASSWSGDLGAFF.

V and J are TRBV7-2 and TRBJ1-1, with TRBD1 matching over 8 bases. The germline V gene encodes CDR1 SGHTA and CDR2 FQGNSA. The CDR3 runs to 15 residues. V gave up 4 bases and J gave up 4 bases; unmatched junction bases: 8. The CDR3 DNA reads as TGTGCCAGCAGCTCCCGGACAGGGCAAGGCACTGAAGCTTTCTTT. Its protein is CASSSRTGQGTEAFF.

The V and J genes are TRBV15 and TRBJ2-5, with D unresolved. Gene TRBJ2-7 matches the end of the DNA better, so the J call may be wrong. The CDR3 contains 11 residues. Germline V gene lookup returns CDR1 LNHNV and CDR2 YYDKDF (reference sequence). The CDR3 bases are TGTGCCACCAGCCGGCGCAACGAGCAGTACTTC. This encodes CATSRRNEQYF.

The J gene is TRBJ2-7, the V gene TRBV14; D remains unclear. This CDR3 is built from 13 residues. Trimming cost V 0 bases and J 4 bases, with 7 bases left between them. Germline CDR1 SGHDN, CDR2 FVKESK. The CDR3 protein is CASSQDRLYEQYF. The CDR3 bases are TGTGCCAGCAGCCAAGATAGGTTATACGAGCAGTACTTC.

The chain has TRBV27 and TRBJ2-1; maybe TRBD2 (5 bases). The CDR3 contains 12 residues. CDR1 and CDR2 (germline): MNHEY, SMNVEV (reference sequence). The V end was cut by 4 bases, the J end by 9 bases, with 10 bases between. The CDR3 loop is CASSSLAGEQFF. CDR3 DNA: TGTGCCAGCAGTTCCCTCGCGGGTGAGCAGTTCTTC.

The J gene is TRBJ2-7, the V gene TRBV11-2, with D maybe TRBD1 (5 bases). The CDR3 covers 15 residues. Germline V gives CDR1 SGHAT, CDR2 FQNNGV. V was trimmed by 0 bases and J by 0 bases, leaving 9 bases between them. For the CDR3, the DNA is TGTGCCAGCAGCTTAGATCAGGGAAGCTCCTACGAGCAGTACTTC. Translated: CASSLDQGSSYEQYF.

This chain links TRBV28 with TRBJ2-5; 8 bases line up with TRBD1. Trimming cost V 6 bases and J 2 bases; bases outside gene matches: 5. The CDR3 is 14 amino acids. The germline gives CDR1 MDHEN, CDR2 SYDVKM. The CDR3 DNA reads TGTGCCAGCAGCCCAGGGGGCGATCAAGAGACCCAGTACTTC. Protein product: CASSPGGDQETQYF.

This rearrangement joins TRBV6-5 to TRBJ1-2; D remains unclear. V gave up 4 bases and J gave up 3 bases, with 15 bases separating them. Germline V gene lookup returns CDR1 MNHEY and CDR2 SVGAGI. The CDR3 totals 15 residues. CDR3 in amino acids: CASSSPGGRYYGYTF. The CDR3 bases are TGTGCCAGCAGTTCCCCAGGCGGACGCTACTATGGCTACACCTTC.

The chain couples TRBV5-1 to TRBJ1-2; 7 bases agree with TRBD1. This CDR3 has 14 residues. CDR1 is SGHRS, CDR2 YFSETQ, per germline. V dropped 4 bases and J dropped 2; count of bases not matched to a gene: 5. CDR3 sequence reads: CASSPGTANYGYTF. Here the CDR3 DNA reads TGCGCCAGCAGCCCAGGGACAGCCAACTATGGCTACACCTTC. Full variable domain (outside the CDR3, taken from reference TRBV5-1 and TRBJ1-2): KAGVTQTPRYLIKTRGQQVTLSCSPISGHRSVSWYQQTPGQGLQFLFEYFSETQRNKGNFPGRFSGRQFSNSRSEMNVSTLELGDSALYLCASSPGTANYGYTFGSGTRLTVV.

The chain carries TRBV7-2 and TRBJ2-1, with 7 bases lining up with TRBD1. CDR1 and CDR2 from the germline V gene are SGHTA and FQGNSA. The CDR3 covers 17 residues. V shed 2 bases and J 0 bases; nucleotides not matched to a gene: 7. CDR3 protein: CASSLTRGLISYNEQFF. For the CDR3, the DNA is TGTGCCAGCAGCTTAACCAGGGGGTTAATCTCCTACAATGAGCAGTTCTTC.

This clone was picked up a small number of times. DNA for the CDR3: TGTGCCAGCAGCAAGGACAGGGGCGAGGATCAGCCCCAGCATTTT. This codes for CASSKDRGEDQPQHF. The chain recombines TRBV6-5 with TRBJ1-5, with 9 bases fitting TRBD1. CDR1 is MNHEY, CDR2 SVGAGI, per germline. This CDR3 is 15 amino acids long. J gave up 5 bases and V 6 bases, and 8 bases lay outside the gene matches.

The V gene is TRBV28, the J gene TRBJ1-5, with 7 nucleotides matching TRBD1. The V segment lost 8 bases and the J segment 1 base; nucleotides outside the gene matches: 14. This CDR3 has 17 residues. Looked up from germline, CDR1 is MDHEN and CDR2 is SYDVKM. CDR3: CASGRGRWIGSNQPQHF. The CDR3, as DNA: TGTGCCAGCGGGAGGGGGCGATGGATCGGAAGCAATCAGCCCCAGCATTTT.

This chain links TRBV5-4 with TRBJ2-5, with 14 positions matching TRBD2. CDR1 and CDR2 (germline): SGHNT, YYREEE (reference sequence). J gave up 4 bases and V 3 bases, and 5 bases lay outside the gene matches. The CDR3 runs to 16 residues. For the CDR3, the DNA is TGTGCCAGCAGCTCCGGACTAGCGGGGGGTATAGAGACCCAGTACTTC. Its protein is CASSSGLAGGIETQYF.

The rearrangement joins TRBV6-5 to TRBJ2-1; TRBD2 matches at 7 bases. Trimming at V came to 8 bases and at J to 4 bases, leaving 5 bases not matched to a gene. In germline, CDR1 is MNHEY, CDR2 SVGAGI. The CDR3 runs 13 residues. CDR3 DNA sequence: TGTGCCAGCGCGAAGCGGGGTTACAATGAGCAGTTCTTC. Translation: CASAKRGYNEQFF.

The chain recombines TRBV5-1 with TRBJ1-4; 7 nucleotides line up with TRBD1. The length of the CDR3 is 14 residues. After removal of 5 bases from V and 4 bases from J, the junction contained 5 bases not matched to a gene. CDR1 is SGHRS, CDR2 YFSETQ, per germline. CDR3 sequence (DNA): TGCGCCAGCAGAATGACAGGGAATAATGAAAAACTGTTTTTT. Its translation: CASRMTGNNEKLFF.

This clone showed up just a few times. The J gene is TRBJ1-1, the V gene TRBV6-1; 8 nucleotides align to TRBD1. Germline CDR1 reads MNHNS; CDR2 reads SASEGT. Trimming removed 6 bases from V and 3 bases from J; junction bases left unmatched: 6. The CDR3 has 14 amino acids. Here the CDR3 DNA reads TGTGCCAGCAGGGCCAACAGGGGGGACACTGAAGCTTTCTTT. Translated: CASRANRGDTEAFF.

In its sample, this clone was seen a few times. The gene calls are TRBV9 and TRBJ2-1; D may be TRBD1 (5 bases). This CDR3 is 13 amino acids long. Germline-derived CDR1 and CDR2 are SGDLS and YYNGEE. V was pared by 0 bases and J by 14 bases, with 15 bases between. This CDR3 reads CASSVGISQGEFF. Written as DNA, the CDR3 is TGTGCCAGCAGCGTAGGGATTTCCCAGGGTGAGTTCTTC.

The V and J genes are TRBV15 and TRBJ1-5, with 10 bases identical to TRBD1. Trimming at V came to 6 bases and at J to 4 bases, leaving 0 bases not matched to a gene. The length of the CDR3 is 13 residues. Germline CDR1 and CDR2: LNHNV and YYDKDF (reference sequence). CDR3 loop: CATRGQGNQPQHF. The CDR3 DNA reads TGTGCCACCAGGGGACAGGGGAATCAGCCCCAGCATTTT.

The V and J genes are TRBV5-1 and TRBJ2-5; a weak D match, TRBD2 (6 bases). Germline CDR1 is SGHRS and CDR2 is YFSETQ. Trimming cost V 2 bases and J 2 bases, with 10 bases left between them. This CDR3 spans 14 amino acids. CDR3 protein: CASSFLGGQETQYF. In nucleotides, the CDR3 is TGCGCCAGCAGCTTCCTCGGGGGACAAGAGACCCAGTACTTC.

CDR3 residues: CASSHRGGSGANVLTF. CDR3 DNA sequence: TGCGCCAGCAGCCACCGCGGTGGATCTGGGGCCAACGTCCTGACTTTC. V is TRBV4-1 and J is TRBJ2-6; D gene uncertain. V gave up 3 bases and J gave up 1 base, with 10 bases separating them. The CDR3 totals 16 residues. Germline values: CDR1 MGHRA, CDR2 YSYEKL.

The chain joins TRBV11-2 to TRBJ1-6, with D perhaps matching TRBD1 (5 bases). V was pared by 5 bases and J by 10 bases, with 15 bases between. The CDR3 is 14 residues long. Germline lookup yields CDR1 SGHAT and CDR2 FQNNGV. CDR3 sequence reads: CASSQTVLGSPLHF. CDR3 nucleotides: TGTGCCAGCAGCCAGACAGTTCTTGGATCACCCCTCCACTTT.

The chain is built from TRBV15 and TRBJ2-5; TRBD2 matches 12 bases. V was clipped by 3 bases and J by 2 bases; unmatched bases: 7. The CDR3 has 17 amino acids. CDR1 is LNHNV and CDR2 is YYDKDF in the germline V gene (reference sequence). CDR3 region: CATSSFGLAGGQETQYF. The CDR3 DNA is TGTGCCACCAGCAGTTTTGGGCTAGCGGGGGGGCAAGAGACCCAGTACTTC.

This clone was seen only a few times. The V and J genes are TRBV19 and TRBJ1-6, with 7 positions matching TRBD1. V was clipped by 5 bases and J by 6 bases; unmatched bases: 4. CDR1 is LNHDA, CDR2 SQIVND, per germline (reference sequence). This CDR3 has 14 residues. For the CDR3, the DNA is TGTGCCAGTAGTGCGGGACAGATTAATTCACCCCTCCACTTT. Translation gives CASSAGQINSPLHF.

This rearrangement joins TRBV5-8 to TRBJ1-5, with no clear D. The V end lost 0 bases, the J end lost 0 bases, and 13 bases lay between the germline ends. Germline loops: CDR1 SGHTS, CDR2 YDEGEE. The CDR3 has 17 residues. CDR3 bases: TGTGCCAGCAGCTTGGAGGGATGGCGGGCTAGCAATCAGCCCCAGCATTTT. Protein: CASSLEGWRASNQPQHF. Drawing the rest from reference TRBV5-8 and TRBJ1-5, the complete variable domain is EAGVTQSPTHLIKTRGQQATLRCSPISGHTSVYWYQQALGLGLQFLLWYDEGEERNRGNFPPRFSGRQFPNYSSELNVNALELEDSALYLCASSLEGWRASNQPQHFGDGTRLSIL.

J is TRBJ1-4 and V is TRBV29-1; 9 nucleotides agree with TRBD1. J gave up 0 bases and V 4 bases, and 3 bases lay outside the gene matches. Per the germline V gene, CDR1 is SQVTM and CDR2 is ANQGSEA. This CDR3 has 15 amino acids. The CDR3 here is CSVGTGGSTNEKLFF. For the CDR3, the DNA is TGCAGCGTTGGTACAGGGGGCTCAACTAATGAAAAACTGTTTTTT.